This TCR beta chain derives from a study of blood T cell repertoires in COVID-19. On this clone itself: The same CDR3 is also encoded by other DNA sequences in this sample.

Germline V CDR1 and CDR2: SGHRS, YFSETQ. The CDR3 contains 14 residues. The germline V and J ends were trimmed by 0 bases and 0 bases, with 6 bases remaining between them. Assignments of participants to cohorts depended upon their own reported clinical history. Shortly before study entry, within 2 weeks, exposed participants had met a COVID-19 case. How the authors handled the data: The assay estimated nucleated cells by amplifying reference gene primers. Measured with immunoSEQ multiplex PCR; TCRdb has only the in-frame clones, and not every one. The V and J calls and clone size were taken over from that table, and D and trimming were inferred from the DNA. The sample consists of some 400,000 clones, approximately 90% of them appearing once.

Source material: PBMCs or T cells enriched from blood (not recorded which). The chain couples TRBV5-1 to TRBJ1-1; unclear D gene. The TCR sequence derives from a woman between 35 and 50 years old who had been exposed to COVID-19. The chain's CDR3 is CASSLGGMNTEAFF. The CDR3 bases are TGCGCCAGCAGCTTGGGAGGGATGAACACTGAAGCTTTCTTT. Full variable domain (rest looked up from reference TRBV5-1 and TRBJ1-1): KAGVTQTPRYLIKTRGQQVTLSCSPISGHRSVSWYQQTPGQGLQFLFEYFSETQRNKGNFPGRFSGRQFSNSRSEMNVSTLELGDSALYLCASSLGGMNTEAFFGQGTRLTVV.